This T cell receptor (beta chain) was sequenced for a study of shared clonotypes between healthy human individuals. CDR1 is GTSNPN and CDR2 is SVGIG in the germline V gene (reference sequence). V dropped 1 base and J dropped 2 bases, with 16 bases sitting between them. This CDR3 region has 16 residues. Terminally differentiated effector memory CD45RA+ cells were excluded from the naive CD8 cells, which were CD45RO-negative and positively selected for CCR7. Details on this clone: The antigen is undetermined.

Points from the study as a whole: Tissues were not sampled, only blood, and their repertoires likely differ. Clonotype sharing across donors was expected to vary with sequencing depth.

In the authors' methods: Junction-only immunoSEQ data arrived without quality scores, meaning filtering differed. Sequencing was performed with immunoSEQ multiplex PCR; in TCRdb, only in-frame clones are kept and a portion is missing. Clone size and the V and J calls come from that table; the DNA yielded D and trimming. The data contain over 2,000,000 clones, roughly 93% of them singletons. The sequence came from a man aged 18-30 years in good health. Some clones in this sample may be carry-over from other donors' samples. V gene TRBV30 combines with J gene TRBJ2-3; D not certain. Sequenced sample: naive CD8+ T cells from PBMCs. The CDR3 bases are TGTGCCTGGAGTGCCTCTAGGGCAACCTTCACAGATACGCAGTATTTT. Protein: CAWSASRATFTDTQYF. Full variable domain (outside the CDR3, taken from reference TRBV30 and TRBJ2-3): SQTIHQWPATLVQPVGSPLSLECTVEGTSNPNLYWYRQAAGRGLQLLFYSVGIGQISSEVPQNLSASRPQDRQFILSSKKLLLSDSGFYLCAWSASRATFTDTQYFGPGTRLTVL.